Sequencing of this T cell receptor beta chain was carried out in a study of T cell changes during pregnancy in multiple sclerosis. Measured with immunoSEQ multiplex PCR; TCRdb has only the in-frame clones, and not every one. The repertoire has tens of thousands of clones, 90% to 95% of them found once; the top ten carry roughly 6.1%. In germline, CDR1 is ENHRY, CDR2 SYGVKD. The junction had 3 bases not matched to a gene; V was cut back by 4 bases and J by 0 bases. This CDR3 has 15 amino acids. The source was CD8+ T cells from peripheral blood mononuclear cells, collected in the second trimester of pregnancy. This TCR was recovered from a female donor with multiple sclerosis, enrolled in a pregnancy study. V gene TRBV10-3 combines with J gene TRBJ2-1; TRBD2 matches at 7 bases. CDR3 residues: CAISASGDSYNEQFF. The CDR3 DNA reads TGTGCCATCAGTGCTAGCGGAGACTCCTACAATGAGCAGTTCTTC.